This is a list of T cell receptor beta chains from one sample in a study of T cells in Graves' hyperthyroidism and ophthalmopathy. TCRdb redid the calling of the multiplex PCR reads with MiXCR, one entry per CDR3 protein. The top ten hold about 3.8% of the sample, which has more than 500,000 distinct CDR3 sequences, about 16% seen once. Sequencing was carried out using blood. These receptor sequences come from a woman in her 30s with Graves' hyperthyroidism. CDR3s include the opening cysteine and the closing phenylalanine or tryptophan. Each record gives: clone size, D gene, V gene, J gene, CDR3 protein, CDR3 DNA. D genes are given only for firm matches. Size values are once, few and many counts, or a class for expanded clones, and some rows have none.

size: many; D: .; V: TRBV5-6; J: TRBJ1-6; CDR3: CASSLAGYNSPLHF; DNA: TGTGCCAGCAGCCTGGCGGGGTACAATTCACCCCTCCACTTT
size: many; D: TRBD1; V: TRBV7-2; J: TRBJ1-4; CDR3: CASSPSRTGMGLGEKLFF; DNA: TGTGCCAGCAGCCCCTCCCGGACAGGGATGGGCTTGGGAGAAAAACTGTTTTTT
size: few; D: TRBD2; V: TRBV6-2/TRBV6-3; J: TRBJ2-1; CDR3: CASSKPGLAGGFEQFF; DNA: TGTGCCAGCAGTAAACCGGGACTAGCGGGAGGGTTTGAGCAGTTCTTC
size: many; D: .; V: TRBV3-1; J: TRBJ2-1; CDR3: CASSQDQGSEQFF; DNA: TGTGCCAGCAGCCAAGATCAGGGGTCTGAGCAGTTCTTC
size: many; D: .; V: TRBV7-8; J: TRBJ2-1; CDR3: CASSLVGRGKYNEQFF; DNA: TGTGCCAGCAGCTTAGTAGGGCGGGGAAAATACAATGAGCAGTTCTTC
size: many; D: TRBD1; V: TRBV6-1; J: TRBJ2-7; CDR3: CASSGTGLDPYEQYF; DNA: TGTGCCAGCAGCGGGACAGGGTTGGATCCCTACGAGCAGTACTTC
size: few; D: .; V: TRBV24-1; J: TRBJ2-1; CDR3: CATSDSTSWRHFNEQFF; DNA: TGTGCCACCAGTGACTCCACCTCATGGAGGCATTTCAATGAGCAGTTCTTC
size: many; D: TRBD1; V: TRBV27; J: TRBJ2-7; CDR3: CASSLPQTGFSYEQYF; DNA: TGTGCCAGCAGTTTACCCCAGACAGGGTTCTCCTACGAGCAGTACTTC
size: many; D: .; V: TRBV6-1; J: TRBJ2-2; CDR3: CASIGSHSTGELFF; DNA: TGTGCCAGCATTGGTTCACATAGCACCGGGGAGCTGTTTTTT
size: few; D: .; V: TRBV20-1; J: TRBJ2-7; CDR3: CSASPGGSYEQYF; DNA: TGCAGTGCTAGCCCTGGGGGGTCCTACGAGCAGTACTTC
size: few; D: TRBD2; V: TRBV5-6; J: TRBJ2-7; CDR3: CASSLSSGFYEQYF; DNA: TGTGCCAGCAGCTTGTCTAGCGGGTTCTACGAGCAGTACTTC
size: many; D: .; V: TRBV28; J: TRBJ2-1; CDR3: CASSFLFQDNEQFF; DNA: TGTGCCAGCAGTTTTCTGTTTCAAGACAATGAGCAGTTCTTC
size: .; D: .; V: TRBV3-1; J: TRBJ2-1; CDR3: CASSQDDITNEQFF; DNA: TGTGCCAGCAGCCAAGACGATATCACCAATGAGCAGTTCTTC
size: few; D: .; V: TRBV20-1; J: TRBJ2-1; CDR3: CSAPASRGYNEQFF; DNA: TGCAGTGCCCCCGCCTCTCGGGGGTACAATGAGCAGTTCTTC
size: many; D: .; V: TRBV11-2; J: TRBJ2-1; CDR3: CASSDRPGQFF; DNA: TGTGCCAGCAGCGACCGCCCGGGGCAGTTCTTC
size: many; D: .; V: TRBV2; J: TRBJ2-7; CDR3: CASSVGQGFGEQYF; DNA: TGTGCCAGCAGTGTGGGGCAGGGGTTCGGCGAGCAGTACTTC